The rows below give T cell receptor beta chains drawn from one sample of a study of CD8+CD57+ T cells in acquired aplastic anemia. TCRdb reprocessed the reads with MiXCR, giving one entry per CDR3 protein. The sample carries fewer than 200,000 distinct CDR3 sequences, roughly 50% recorded once. Sequenced sample: sorted CD4+, CD8+, or CD8+CD57+ T cells (not recorded which) from PBMCs. These receptors originate from a human donor with aplastic anemia. Each CDR3 is given with its conserved first and last residue. A D gene is named only where the DNA matches it firmly. A clone size is listed for some rows: how often the clone was seen (once, few, many), or a class if it is expanded.

>TRBJ2-7|TRBV29-1|NA|NA
CSVGQGLGGEQYF
TGCAGCGTTGGACAGGGCCTCGGGGGAGAGCAGTACTTC
>TRBJ2-7|TRBV3-1|TRBD2|NA
CASSHFPVLASEQYF
TGTGCCAGCAGCCACTTTCCGGTACTAGCGAGCGAGCAGTACTTC
>TRBJ1-2|TRBV4-1|NA|NA
CASQGRRAGTVWDYTF
TGCGCCAGCCAAGGACGTCGGGCAGGAACCGTCTGGGACTACACCTTC
>TRBJ1-1|TRBV7-3|NA|many
CASSLDGQGEAFF
TGTGCCAGCAGCTTAGACGGTCAGGGGGAAGCTTTCTTT
>TRBJ1-6|TRBV10-3|TRBD1|medium-sized
CATRQGSDSPLHF
TGTGCCACCCGACAGGGTTCTGATTCACCCCTCCACTTT
>TRBJ1-2|TRBV7-9|NA|many
CASRDDHRRYGYTF
TGTGCCAGCAGGGATGACCATCGTCGCTATGGCTACACCTTC
>TRBJ2-5|TRBV7-9|NA|NA
CASSLIETQYF
TGTGCCAGCAGCTTAATCGAGACCCAGTACTTC
>TRBJ2-5|TRBV10-3|NA|once
CATCPGLPQETQYF
TGTGCCACCTGCCCCGGACTACCCCAGGAGACCCAGTACTTC
>TRBJ2-1|TRBV9|NA|NA
CASSVAYEIYNEQFF
TGTGCCAGCAGCGTAGCGTATGAGATCTACAATGAGCAGTTCTTC
>TRBJ1-5|TRBV30|NA|NA
CAWTGAGDGQPQHF
TGTGCCTGGACAGGGGCTGGTGATGGTCAGCCCCAGCATTTT
>TRBJ2-1|TRBV5-6|TRBD2|many
CASSLRTSGTYNEQFF
TGTGCCAGCAGCTTGAGGACTAGCGGTACCTACAATGAGCAGTTCTTC
>TRBJ2-1|TRBV29-1|NA|NA
CSVWQGDYNEQFF
TGCAGCGTTTGGCAGGGAGACTACAATGAGCAGTTCTTC
>TRBJ2-2|TRBV15|TRBD1|NA
CATSRAGQGGGELFF
TGTGCCACCAGCAGAGCTGGACAGGGTGGCGGGGAGCTGTTTTTT
>TRBJ1-3|TRBV7-6|NA|many
CASSLGGTATGNTIYF
TGTGCCAGCAGCTTAGGAGGGACGGCTACTGGAAACACCATATATTTT
>TRBJ2-1|TRBV15|TRBD2|NA
CATRDERGGRNEQFF
TGTGCCACCAGGGACGAACGGGGGGGCCGAAATGAGCAGTTCTTC